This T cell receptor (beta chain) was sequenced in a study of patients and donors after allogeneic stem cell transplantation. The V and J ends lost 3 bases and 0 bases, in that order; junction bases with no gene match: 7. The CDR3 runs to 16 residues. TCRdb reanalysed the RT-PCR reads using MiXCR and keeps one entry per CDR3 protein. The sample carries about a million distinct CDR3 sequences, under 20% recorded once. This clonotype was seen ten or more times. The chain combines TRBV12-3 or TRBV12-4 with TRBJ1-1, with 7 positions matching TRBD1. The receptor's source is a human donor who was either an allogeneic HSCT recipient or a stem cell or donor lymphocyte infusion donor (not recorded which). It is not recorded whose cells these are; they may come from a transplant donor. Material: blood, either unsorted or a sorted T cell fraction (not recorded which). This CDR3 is CASSFDSGTVNTEAFF. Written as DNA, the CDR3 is TGTGCCAGCAGTTTTGACTCCGGGACAGTGAACACTGAAGCTTTCTTT.